This T cell receptor (beta chain) was found in a study of blood T cells in healthy people across ages. Study-level findings and limits: The donors' CMV status was not determined, possibly confounding changes in expanded clonotypes.

The use of a sample-barcoded 5' primer and a J-beta primer mix characterized a second PCR of roughly 6 to 11 cycles. TCRdb itself ran the 5' RACE reads through MiXCR, one entry per CDR3 protein. The sample consists of a few hundred thousand distinct CDR3 sequences, roughly 29% of them appearing once. Germline lookup yields CDR1 SEHNR and CDR2 FQNEAQ (reference sequence). The V and J ends lost 1 base and 2 bases respectively, with 11 bases between them. The CDR3 totals 15 residues. In regard to this clonotype: No antigen is known for it.

Sequenced sample: blood. The TCR was taken from a woman in her 70s in good health. This chain uses TRBV7-9 with TRBJ2-5; D possibly corresponds to TRBD2 (5 bases). CDR3 sequence (DNA): TGTGCCAGCAGCTTAGAGGCGGGTAATCAAGAGACCCAGTACTTC. It encodes CASSLEAGNQETQYF.